The entry that follows covers one T cell receptor (beta chain) sequence. Antigen unknown. These data belong to a study of T cell responses to AZD1222 COVID-19 vaccine. Whole-study results and caveats: Donors were mostly white British, more females; clonal diversity possibly underestimated.

Germline loops: CDR1 MDHEN, CDR2 SYDVKM. The CDR3 runs 14 residues. V gave up 4 bases and J gave up 4 bases, with 13 bases separating them. Sequencing was performed with immunoSEQ multiplex PCR; in TCRdb, only in-frame clones are kept and a portion is missing. The profile shows some 110,000 clones, 70% to 90% of them singletons. The sequence derives from an adult who received the AZD1222 COVID-19 vaccine. Material: peripheral blood, obtained 28 days after the second AZD1222 dose. The chain is built from TRBV28 and TRBJ1-1; perhaps TRBD1 as D (6 bases). The CDR3 bases are TGTGCCAGCAGTTCACAGGGTTGGGGCACTGAAGCTTTCTTT. Protein sequence: CASSSQGWGTEAFF.